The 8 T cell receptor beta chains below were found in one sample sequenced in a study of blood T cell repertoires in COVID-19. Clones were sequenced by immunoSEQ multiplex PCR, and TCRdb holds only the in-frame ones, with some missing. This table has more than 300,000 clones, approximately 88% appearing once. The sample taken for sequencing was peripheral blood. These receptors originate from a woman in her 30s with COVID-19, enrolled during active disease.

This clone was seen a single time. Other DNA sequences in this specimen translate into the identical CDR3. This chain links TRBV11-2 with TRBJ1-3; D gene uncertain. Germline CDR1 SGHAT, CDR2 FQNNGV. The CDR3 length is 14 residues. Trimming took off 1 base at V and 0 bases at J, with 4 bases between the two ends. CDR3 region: CASSLAGSGNTIYF. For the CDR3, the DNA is TGTGCCAGCAGCTTAGCCGGCTCTGGAAACACCATATATTTT.

The CDR3 sequence: CASSLPGLVSFEQFF. CDR3 nucleotides: TGTGCCAGCAGCCTACCGGGACTAGTCTCATTTGAGCAGTTCTTC. V usage is TRBV6-2 or TRBV6-3 and J usage is TRBJ2-1, with 8 bases lining up with TRBD2. Trimming took 6 bases from V and 9 from J; bases not matched to a gene: 13. The germline gives CDR1 MNHEY, CDR2 SVGEGT. CDR3 size: 15 residues.

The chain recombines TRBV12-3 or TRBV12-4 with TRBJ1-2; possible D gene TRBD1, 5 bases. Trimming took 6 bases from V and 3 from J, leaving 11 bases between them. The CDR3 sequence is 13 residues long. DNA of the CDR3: TGTGCCAGCAGCCGTGGGACTTACTATGGCTACACCTTC. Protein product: CASSRGTYYGYTF.

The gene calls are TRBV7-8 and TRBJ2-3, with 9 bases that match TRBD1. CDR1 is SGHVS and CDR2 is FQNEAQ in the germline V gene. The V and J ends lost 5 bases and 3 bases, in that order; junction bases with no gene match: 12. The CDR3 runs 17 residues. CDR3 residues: CASSPPGTGIRTDTQYF. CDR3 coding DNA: TGTGCCAGCAGCCCCCCGGGGACAGGGATTCGAACAGATACGCAGTATTTT.

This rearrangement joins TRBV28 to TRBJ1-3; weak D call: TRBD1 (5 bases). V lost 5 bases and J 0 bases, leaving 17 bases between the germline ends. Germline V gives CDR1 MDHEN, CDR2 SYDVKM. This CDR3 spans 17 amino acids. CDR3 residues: CASSPVDSSFSGNTIYF. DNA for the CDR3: TGTGCCAGCAGTCCAGTTGACAGCTCCTTCTCTGGAAACACCATATATTTT.

CDR3 loop: CASSQTSGGAGQFF. The DNA of the CDR3 is TGCGCCAGCAGCCAAACTAGCGGGGGGGCCGGACAGTTCTTC. The V call is TRBV4-3, the J call TRBJ2-1, with 13 bases aligning to TRBD2. Per the germline V gene, CDR1 is LGHNA and CDR2 is YSLEER. This CDR3 has 14 amino acids. Germline trimming cut 2 bases from V and 13 bases from J; bases unmatched to any gene: 5.

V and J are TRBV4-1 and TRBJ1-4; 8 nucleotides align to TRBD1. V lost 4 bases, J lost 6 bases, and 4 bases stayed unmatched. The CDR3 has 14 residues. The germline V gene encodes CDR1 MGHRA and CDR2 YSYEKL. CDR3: CASSLDRGDEKLFF. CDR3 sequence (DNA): TGCGCCAGCAGCCTCGACAGGGGAGATGAAAAACTGTTTTTT.

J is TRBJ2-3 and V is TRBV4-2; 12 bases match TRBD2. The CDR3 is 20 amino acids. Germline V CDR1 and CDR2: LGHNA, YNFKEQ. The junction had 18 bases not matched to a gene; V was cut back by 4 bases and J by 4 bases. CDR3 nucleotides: TGTGCCAGCAGCCTAAAAGATACCCCCGCTAGCGGGGGGGCCCCAGATACGCAGTATTTT. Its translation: CASSLKDTPASGGAPDTQYF.